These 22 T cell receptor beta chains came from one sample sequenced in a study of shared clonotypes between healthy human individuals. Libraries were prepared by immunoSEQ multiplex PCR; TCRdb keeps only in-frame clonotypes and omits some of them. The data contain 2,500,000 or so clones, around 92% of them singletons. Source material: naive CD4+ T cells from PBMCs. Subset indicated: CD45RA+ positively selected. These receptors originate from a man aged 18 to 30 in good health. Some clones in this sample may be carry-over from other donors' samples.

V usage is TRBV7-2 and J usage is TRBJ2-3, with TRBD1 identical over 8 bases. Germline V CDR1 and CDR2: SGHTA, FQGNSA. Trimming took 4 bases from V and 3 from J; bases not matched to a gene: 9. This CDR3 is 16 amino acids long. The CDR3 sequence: CASSSGTGPVTDTQYF. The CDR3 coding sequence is TGTGCCAGCAGCTCCGGGACAGGACCTGTGACAGATACGCAGTATTTT. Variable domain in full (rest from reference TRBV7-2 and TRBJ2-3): GAGVSQSPSNKVTEKGKDVELRCDPISGHTALYWYRQSLGQGLEFLIYFQGNSAPDKSGLPSDRFSAERTGGSVSTLTIQRTQQEDSAVYLCASSSGTGPVTDTQYFGPGTRLTVL.

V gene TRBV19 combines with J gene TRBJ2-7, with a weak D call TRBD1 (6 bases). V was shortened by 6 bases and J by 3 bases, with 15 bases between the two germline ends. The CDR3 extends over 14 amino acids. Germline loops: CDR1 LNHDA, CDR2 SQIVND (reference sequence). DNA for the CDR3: TGTGCCAGTAGATACAGGGCGACTCTCTACGAGCAGTACTTC. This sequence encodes CASRYRATLYEQYF.

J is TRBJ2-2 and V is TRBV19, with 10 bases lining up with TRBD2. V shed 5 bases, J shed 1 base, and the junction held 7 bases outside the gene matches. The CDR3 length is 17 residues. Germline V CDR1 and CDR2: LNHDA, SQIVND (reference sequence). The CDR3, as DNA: TGTGCCAGTAGTCCACTAGGACTAGCGGAGAACACCGGGGAGCTGTTTTTT. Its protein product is CASSPLGLAENTGELFF.

The CDR3 DNA follows: TGTGCCAGCAGCTTAGGTCTACTAGCGGGGATCGCTACGCAGTATTTT. It specifies CASSLGLLAGIATQYF. This chain links TRBV11-2 with TRBJ2-3; 10 nucleotides align to TRBD2. V lost 1 base, J lost 8 bases, and 9 bases stayed unmatched. The V gene's germline CDR1 is SGHAT and CDR2 FQNNGV. The CDR3 totals 16 residues.

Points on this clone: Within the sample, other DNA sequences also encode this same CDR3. In DNA, the CDR3 is TGTGCCAGTAGTATAGGCGGGTTTAGCAATCAGCCCCAGCATTTT. Protein sequence: CASSIGGFSNQPQHF. The chain uses TRBV19 and TRBJ1-5; D is unclear. The CDR3 runs to 15 residues. Germline CDR1 reads LNHDA; CDR2 reads SQIVND (reference sequence). V was cut by 1 base and J by 0 bases, with 7 bases left in between.

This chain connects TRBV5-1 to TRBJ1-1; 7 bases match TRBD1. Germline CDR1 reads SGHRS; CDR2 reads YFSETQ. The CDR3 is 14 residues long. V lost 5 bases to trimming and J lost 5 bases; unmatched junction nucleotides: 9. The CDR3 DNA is TGCGCCAGCAGGCCAACAGGGGAGGGGACTGAAGCTTTCTTT. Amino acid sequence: CASRPTGEGTEAFF.

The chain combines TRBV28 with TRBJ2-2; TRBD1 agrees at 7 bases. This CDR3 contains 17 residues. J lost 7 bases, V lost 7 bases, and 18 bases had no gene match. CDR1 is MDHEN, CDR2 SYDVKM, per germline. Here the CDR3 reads CASTLRGRSDGGGELFF. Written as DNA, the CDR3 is TGTGCCAGCACCTTGAGGGGGCGATCAGATGGTGGCGGGGAGCTGTTTTTT.

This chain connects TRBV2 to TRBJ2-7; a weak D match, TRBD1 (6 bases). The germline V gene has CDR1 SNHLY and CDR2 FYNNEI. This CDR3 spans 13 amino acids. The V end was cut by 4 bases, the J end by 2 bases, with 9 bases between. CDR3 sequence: CASSGGHTYEQYF. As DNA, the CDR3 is TGTGCCAGCAGTGGGGGGCACACCTACGAGCAGTACTTC.

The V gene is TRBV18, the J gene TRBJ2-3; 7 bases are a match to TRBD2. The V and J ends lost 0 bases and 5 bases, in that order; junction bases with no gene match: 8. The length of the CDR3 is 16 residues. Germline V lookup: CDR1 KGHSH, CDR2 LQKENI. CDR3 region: CASSPPTSRGKDTQYF. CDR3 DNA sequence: TGTGCCAGCTCACCACCGACTAGCCGGGGAAAAGATACGCAGTATTTT. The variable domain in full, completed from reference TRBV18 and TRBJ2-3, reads NAGVMQNPRHLVRRRGQEARLRCSPMKGHSHVYWYRQLPEEGLKFMVYLQKENIIDESGMPKERFSAEFPKEGPSILRIQQVVRGDSAAYFCASSPPTSRGKDTQYFGPGTRLTVL.

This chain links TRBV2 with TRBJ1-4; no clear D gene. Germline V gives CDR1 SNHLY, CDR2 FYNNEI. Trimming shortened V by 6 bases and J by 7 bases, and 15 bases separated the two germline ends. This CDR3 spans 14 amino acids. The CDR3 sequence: CASRSFGRGEKLFF. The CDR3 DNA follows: TGTGCCAGCAGGAGTTTCGGCAGAGGTGAAAAACTGTTTTTT. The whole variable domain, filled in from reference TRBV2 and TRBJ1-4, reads EPEVTQTPSHQVTQMGQEVILRCVPISNHLYFYWYRQILGQKVEFLVSFYNNEISEKSEIFDDQFSVERPDGSNFTLKIRSTKLEDSAMYFCASRSFGRGEKLFFGSGTQLSVL.

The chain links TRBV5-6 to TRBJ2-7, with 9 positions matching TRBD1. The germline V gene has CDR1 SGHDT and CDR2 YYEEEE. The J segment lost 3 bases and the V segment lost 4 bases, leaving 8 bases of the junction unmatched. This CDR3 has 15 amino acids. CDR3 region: CASSGGQGSYYEQYF. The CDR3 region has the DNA TGTGCCAGCAGCGGTGGACAGGGGTCCTACTACGAGCAGTACTTC.

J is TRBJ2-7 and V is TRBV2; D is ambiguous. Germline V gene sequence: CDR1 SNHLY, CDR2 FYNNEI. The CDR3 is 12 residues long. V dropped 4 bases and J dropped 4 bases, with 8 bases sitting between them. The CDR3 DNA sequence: TGTGCCAGCAGTGGTCGAGAGTACGAGCAGTACTTC. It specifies CASSGREYEQYF.

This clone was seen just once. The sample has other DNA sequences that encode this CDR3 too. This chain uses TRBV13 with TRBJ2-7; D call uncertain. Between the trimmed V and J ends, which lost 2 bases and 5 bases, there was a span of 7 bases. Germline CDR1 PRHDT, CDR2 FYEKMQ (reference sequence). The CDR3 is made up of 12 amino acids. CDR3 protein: CASSLRFHEQYF. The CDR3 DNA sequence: TGTGCCAGCAGCTTACGGTTCCACGAGCAGTACTTC.

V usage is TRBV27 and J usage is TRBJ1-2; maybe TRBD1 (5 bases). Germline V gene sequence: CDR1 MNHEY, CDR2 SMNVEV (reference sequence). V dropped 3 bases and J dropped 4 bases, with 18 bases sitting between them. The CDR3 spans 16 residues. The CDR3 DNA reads TGTGCCAGCAGTTTCCGCCGACAGCAAGCCTTCTATGGCTACACCTTC. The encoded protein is CASSFRRQQAFYGYTF.

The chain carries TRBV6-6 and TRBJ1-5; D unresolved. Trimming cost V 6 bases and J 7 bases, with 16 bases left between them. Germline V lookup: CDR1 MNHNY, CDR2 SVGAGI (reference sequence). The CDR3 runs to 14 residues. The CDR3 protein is CASRTNEHNQPQHF. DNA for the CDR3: TGTGCCAGCAGGACGAACGAACATAACCAGCCCCAGCATTTT.

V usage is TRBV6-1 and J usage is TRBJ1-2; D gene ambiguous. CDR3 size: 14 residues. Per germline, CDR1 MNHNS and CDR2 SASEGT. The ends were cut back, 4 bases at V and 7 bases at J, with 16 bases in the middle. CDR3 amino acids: CASSADAGRLGYTF. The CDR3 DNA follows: TGTGCCAGCAGTGCGGACGCGGGGAGGCTTGGCTACACCTTC.

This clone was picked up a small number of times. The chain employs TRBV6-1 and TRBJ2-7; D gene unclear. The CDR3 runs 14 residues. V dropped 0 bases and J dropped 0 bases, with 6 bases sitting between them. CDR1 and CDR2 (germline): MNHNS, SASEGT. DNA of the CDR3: TGTGCCAGCAGTGAAGCTGGGGACTCCTACGAGCAGTACTTC. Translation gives CASSEAGDSYEQYF.

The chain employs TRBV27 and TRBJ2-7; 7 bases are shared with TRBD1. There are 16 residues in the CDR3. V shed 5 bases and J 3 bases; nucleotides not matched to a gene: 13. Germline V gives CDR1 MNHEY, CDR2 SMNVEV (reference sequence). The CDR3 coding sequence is TGTGCCAGCAGTCGGATCCCGGGACAGTTCGTCTACGAGCAGTACTTC. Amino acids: CASSRIPGQFVYEQYF.

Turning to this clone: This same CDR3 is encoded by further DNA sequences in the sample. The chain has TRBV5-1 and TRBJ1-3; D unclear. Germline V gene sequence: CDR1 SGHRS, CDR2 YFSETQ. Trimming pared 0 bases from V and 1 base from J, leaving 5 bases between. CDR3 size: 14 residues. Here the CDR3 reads CASSLEGSGNTIYF. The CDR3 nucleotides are TGCGCCAGCAGCTTGGAGGGTTCTGGAAACACCATATATTTT. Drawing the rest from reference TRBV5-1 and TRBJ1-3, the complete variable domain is KAGVTQTPRYLIKTRGQQVTLSCSPISGHRSVSWYQQTPGQGLQFLFEYFSETQRNKGNFPGRFSGRQFSNSRSEMNVSTLELGDSALYLCASSLEGSGNTIYFGEGSWLTVV.

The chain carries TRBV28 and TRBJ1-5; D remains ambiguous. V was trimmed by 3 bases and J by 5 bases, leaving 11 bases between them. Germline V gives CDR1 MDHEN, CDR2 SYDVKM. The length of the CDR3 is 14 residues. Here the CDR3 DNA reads TGTGCCAGCAGTTTCGGGGTTGGCGATCAGCCCCAGCATTTT. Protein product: CASSFGVGDQPQHF.

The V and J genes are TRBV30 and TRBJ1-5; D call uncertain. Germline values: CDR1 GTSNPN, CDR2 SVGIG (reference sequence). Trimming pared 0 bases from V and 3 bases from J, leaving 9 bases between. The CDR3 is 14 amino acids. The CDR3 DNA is TGTGCCTGGAGTGTACGGCAGGCCAATCAGCCCCAGCATTTT. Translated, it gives CAWSVRQANQPQHF.

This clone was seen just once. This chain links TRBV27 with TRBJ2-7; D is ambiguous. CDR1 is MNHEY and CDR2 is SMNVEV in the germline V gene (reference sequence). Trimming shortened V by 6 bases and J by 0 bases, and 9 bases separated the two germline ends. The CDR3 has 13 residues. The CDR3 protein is CASSRSFSYEQYF. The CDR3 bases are TGTGCCAGCAGCCGGAGTTTCTCCTACGAGCAGTACTTC.